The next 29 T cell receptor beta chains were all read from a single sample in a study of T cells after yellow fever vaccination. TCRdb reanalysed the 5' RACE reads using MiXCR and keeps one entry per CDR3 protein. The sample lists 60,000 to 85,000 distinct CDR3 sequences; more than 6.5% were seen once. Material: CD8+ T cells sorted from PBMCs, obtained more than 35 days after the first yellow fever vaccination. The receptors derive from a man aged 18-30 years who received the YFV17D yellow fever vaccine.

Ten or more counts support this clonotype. CDR3 residues: CSVYPLGQGYGYTF. CDR3 nucleotide sequence: TGCAGCGTTTACCCTCTAGGACAGGGGTATGGCTACACCTTC. V and J are TRBV29-1 and TRBJ1-2; 9 nucleotides align to TRBD1. J gave up 5 bases and V 5 bases, and 9 bases lay outside the gene matches. Germline V gives CDR1 SQVTM, CDR2 ANQGSEA. The CDR3 covers 14 residues.

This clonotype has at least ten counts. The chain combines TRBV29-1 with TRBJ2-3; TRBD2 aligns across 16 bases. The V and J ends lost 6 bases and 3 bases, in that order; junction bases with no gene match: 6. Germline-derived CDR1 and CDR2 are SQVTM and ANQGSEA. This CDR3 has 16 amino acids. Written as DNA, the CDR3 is TGCAGCGTCCGTCCGGGACTAGCGGGGGGGACAGATACGCAGTATTTT. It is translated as CSVRPGLAGGTDTQYF.

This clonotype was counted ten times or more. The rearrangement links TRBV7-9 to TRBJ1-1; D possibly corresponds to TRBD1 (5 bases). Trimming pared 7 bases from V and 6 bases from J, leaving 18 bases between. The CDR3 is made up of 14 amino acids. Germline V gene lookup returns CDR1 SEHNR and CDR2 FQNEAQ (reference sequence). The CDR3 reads CASIQDLPGAEAFF. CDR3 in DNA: TGTGCCAGCATCCAGGACCTCCCGGGGGCTGAAGCTTTCTTT.

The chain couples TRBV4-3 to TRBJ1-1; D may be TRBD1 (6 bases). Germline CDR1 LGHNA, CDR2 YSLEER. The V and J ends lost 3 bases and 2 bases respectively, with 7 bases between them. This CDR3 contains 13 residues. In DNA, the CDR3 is TGCGCCAGCAGCCAGGGGGCTAACACTGAAGCTTTCTTT. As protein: CASSQGANTEAFF.

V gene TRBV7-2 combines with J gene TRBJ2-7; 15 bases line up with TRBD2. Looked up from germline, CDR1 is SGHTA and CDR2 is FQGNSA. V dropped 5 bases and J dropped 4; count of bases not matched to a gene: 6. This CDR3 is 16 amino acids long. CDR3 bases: TGTGCCAGCAGCCTCGGACTAGCGGGGGGGCCGTACGAGCAGTACTTC. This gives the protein CASSLGLAGGPYEQYF.

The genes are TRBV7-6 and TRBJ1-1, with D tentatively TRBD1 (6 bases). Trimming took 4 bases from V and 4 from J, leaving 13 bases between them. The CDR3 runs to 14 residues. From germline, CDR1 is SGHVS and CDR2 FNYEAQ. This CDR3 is CASSSTDRSTEAFF. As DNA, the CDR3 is TGTGCCAGCAGCTCCACAGACAGGAGCACTGAAGCTTTCTTT. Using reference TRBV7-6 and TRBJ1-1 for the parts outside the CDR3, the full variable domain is GAGVSQSPRYKVTKRGQDVALRCDPISGHVSLYWYRQALGQGPEFLTYFNYEAQQDKSGLPNDRFSAERPEGSISTLTIQRTEQRDSAMYRCASSSTDRSTEAFFGQGTRLTVV.

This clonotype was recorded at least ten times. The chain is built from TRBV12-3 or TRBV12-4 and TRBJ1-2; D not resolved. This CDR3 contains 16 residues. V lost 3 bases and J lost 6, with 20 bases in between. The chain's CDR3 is CASSFLGLDLRDGYTF. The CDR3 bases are TGTGCCAGCAGTTTTTTAGGATTAGATTTGCGGGATGGCTACACCTTC.

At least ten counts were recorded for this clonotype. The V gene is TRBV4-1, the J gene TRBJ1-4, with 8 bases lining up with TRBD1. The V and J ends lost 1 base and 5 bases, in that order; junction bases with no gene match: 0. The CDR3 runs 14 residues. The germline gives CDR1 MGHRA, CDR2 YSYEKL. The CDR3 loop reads CASSQGQGNEKLFF. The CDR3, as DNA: TGCGCCAGCAGCCAAGGACAGGGGAATGAAAAACTGTTTTTT.

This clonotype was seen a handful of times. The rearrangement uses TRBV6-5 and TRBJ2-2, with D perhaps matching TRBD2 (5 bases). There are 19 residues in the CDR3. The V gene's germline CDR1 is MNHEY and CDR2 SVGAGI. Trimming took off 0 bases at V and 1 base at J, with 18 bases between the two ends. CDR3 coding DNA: TGTGCCAGCAGTTACTCGATCCGGTCGGGGAATGAGAACACCGGGGAGCTGTTTTTT. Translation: CASSYSIRSGNENTGELFF.

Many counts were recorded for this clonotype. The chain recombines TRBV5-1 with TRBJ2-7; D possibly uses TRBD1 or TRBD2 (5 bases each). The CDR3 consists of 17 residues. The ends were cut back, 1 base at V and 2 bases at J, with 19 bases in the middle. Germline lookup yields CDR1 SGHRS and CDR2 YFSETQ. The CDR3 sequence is CASSLWPGTGMAYEQYV. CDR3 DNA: TGCGCCAGCAGCTTGTGGCCAGGGACCGGGATGGCCTACGAGCAGTACGTC.

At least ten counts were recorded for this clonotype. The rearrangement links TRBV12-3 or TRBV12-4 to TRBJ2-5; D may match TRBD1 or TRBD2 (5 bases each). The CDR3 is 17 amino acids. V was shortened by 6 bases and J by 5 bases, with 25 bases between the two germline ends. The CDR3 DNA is TGTGCCAGCAGCCCCGTTCCCGGGACGGTAATGATTGAGACCCAGTACTTC. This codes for CASSPVPGTVMIETQYF.

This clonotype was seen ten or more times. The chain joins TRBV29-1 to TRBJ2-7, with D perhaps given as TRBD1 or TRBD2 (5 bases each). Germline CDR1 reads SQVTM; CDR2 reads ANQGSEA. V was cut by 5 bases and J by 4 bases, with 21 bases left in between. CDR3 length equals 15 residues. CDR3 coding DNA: TGCAGCGTTCCTTTACCGACTGGTGGGGGATACGAGCAGTACTTC. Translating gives CSVPLPTGGGYEQYF.

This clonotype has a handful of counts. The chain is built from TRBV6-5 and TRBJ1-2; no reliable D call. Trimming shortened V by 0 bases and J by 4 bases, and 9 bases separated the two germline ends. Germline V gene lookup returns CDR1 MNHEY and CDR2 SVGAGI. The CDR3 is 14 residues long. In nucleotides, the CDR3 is TGTGCCAGCAGTTACTCGCCGGCCCCCTATGGCTACACCTTC. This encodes CASSYSPAPYGYTF.

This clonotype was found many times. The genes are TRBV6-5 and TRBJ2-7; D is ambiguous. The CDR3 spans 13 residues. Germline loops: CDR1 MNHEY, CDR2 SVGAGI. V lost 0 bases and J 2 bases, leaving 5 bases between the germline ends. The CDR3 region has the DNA TGTGCCAGCAGTTACTCTGGAGCCTACGAGCAGTACTTC. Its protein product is CASSYSGAYEQYF.

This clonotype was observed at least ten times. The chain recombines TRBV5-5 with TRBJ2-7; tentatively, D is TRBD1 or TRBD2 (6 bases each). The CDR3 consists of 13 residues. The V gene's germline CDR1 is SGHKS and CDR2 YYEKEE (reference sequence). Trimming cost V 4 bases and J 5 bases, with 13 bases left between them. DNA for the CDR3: TGTGCCAGCAGCCAAGGGGGGCTTGACGAGCAGTACTTC. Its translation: CASSQGGLDEQYF. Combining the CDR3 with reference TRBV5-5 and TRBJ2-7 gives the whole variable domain DAGVTQSPTHLIKTRGQQVTLRCSPISGHKSVSWYQQVLGQGPQFIFQYYEKEERGRGNFPDRFSARQFPNYSSELNVNALLLGDSALYLCASSQGGLDEQYFGPGTRLTVT.

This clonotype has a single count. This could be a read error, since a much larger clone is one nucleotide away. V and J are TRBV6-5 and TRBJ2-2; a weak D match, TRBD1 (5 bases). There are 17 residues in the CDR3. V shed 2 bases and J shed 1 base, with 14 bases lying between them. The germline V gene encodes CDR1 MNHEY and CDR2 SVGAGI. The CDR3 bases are TGTGCCAGCAGTTACCCCCTTGGGGCAAGGAACACCGGGGAGCTGTTTTTT. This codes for CASSYPLGARNTGELFF.

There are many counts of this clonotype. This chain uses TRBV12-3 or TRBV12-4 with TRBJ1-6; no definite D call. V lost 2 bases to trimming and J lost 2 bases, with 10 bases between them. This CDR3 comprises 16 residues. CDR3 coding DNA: TGTGCCAGCAGTTTAAAACCGGGCCCCTATAATTCACCCCTCCACTTT. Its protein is CASSLKPGPYNSPLHF.

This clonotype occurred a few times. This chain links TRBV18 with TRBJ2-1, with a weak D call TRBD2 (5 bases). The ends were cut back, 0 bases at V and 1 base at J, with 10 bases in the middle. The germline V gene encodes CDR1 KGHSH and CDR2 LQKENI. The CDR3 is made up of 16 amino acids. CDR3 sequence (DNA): TGTGCCAGCTCACCACCGGGCGGGCCGTCCTACAATGAGCAGTTCTTC. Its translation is CASSPPGGPSYNEQFF.

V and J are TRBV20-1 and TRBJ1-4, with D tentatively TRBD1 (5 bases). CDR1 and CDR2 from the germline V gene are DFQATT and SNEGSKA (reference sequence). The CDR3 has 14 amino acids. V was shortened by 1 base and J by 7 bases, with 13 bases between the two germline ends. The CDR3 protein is CSARVRLGGEKLFF. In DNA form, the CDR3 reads TGCAGTGCTAGAGTGAGGCTGGGGGGTGAAAAACTGTTTTTT.

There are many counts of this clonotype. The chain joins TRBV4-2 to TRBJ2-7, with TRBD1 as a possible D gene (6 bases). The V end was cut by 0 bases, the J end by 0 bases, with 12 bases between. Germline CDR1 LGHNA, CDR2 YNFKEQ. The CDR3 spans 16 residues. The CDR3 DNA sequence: TGTGCCAGCAGCCAAGATATCGGACAGTACTCCTACGAGCAGTACTTC. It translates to CASSQDIGQYSYEQYF.

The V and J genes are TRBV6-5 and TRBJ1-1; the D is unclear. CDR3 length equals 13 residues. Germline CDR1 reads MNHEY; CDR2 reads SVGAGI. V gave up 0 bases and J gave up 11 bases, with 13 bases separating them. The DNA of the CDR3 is TGTGCCAGCAGTTACTCTTGGGAGGGTTCGGCTTTCTTT. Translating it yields CASSYSWEGSAFF.

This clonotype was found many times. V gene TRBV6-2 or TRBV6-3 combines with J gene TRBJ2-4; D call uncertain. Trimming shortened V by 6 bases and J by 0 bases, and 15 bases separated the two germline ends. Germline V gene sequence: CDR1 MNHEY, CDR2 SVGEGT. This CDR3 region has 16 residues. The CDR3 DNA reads TGTGCCAGCAGACCACCAGAAAGAATAGCCAAAAACATTCAGTACTTC. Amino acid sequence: CASRPPERIAKNIQYF.

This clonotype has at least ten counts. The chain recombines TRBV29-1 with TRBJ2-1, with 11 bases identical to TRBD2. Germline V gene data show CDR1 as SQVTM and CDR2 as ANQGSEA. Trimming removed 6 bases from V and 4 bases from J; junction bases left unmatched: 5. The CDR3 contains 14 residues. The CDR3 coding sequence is TGCAGCGTGGACGCTAGCGGGGGGTACAATGAGCAGTTCTTC. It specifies CSVDASGGYNEQFF.

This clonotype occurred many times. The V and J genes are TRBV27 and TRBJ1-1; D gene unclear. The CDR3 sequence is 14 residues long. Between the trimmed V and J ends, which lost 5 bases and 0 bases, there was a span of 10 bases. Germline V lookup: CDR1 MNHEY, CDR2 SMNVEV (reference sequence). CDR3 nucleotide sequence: TGTGCCAGCAGTGAGATAGGATTGAACACTGAAGCTTTCTTT. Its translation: CASSEIGLNTEAFF.

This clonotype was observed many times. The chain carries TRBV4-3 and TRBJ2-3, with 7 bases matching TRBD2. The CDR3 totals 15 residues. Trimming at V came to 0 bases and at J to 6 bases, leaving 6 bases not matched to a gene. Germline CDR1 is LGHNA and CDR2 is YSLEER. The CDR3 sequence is CASSQDRAGWDTQYF. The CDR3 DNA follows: TGCGCCAGCAGCCAAGATCGAGCGGGATGGGATACGCAGTATTTT.

CDR3 region: CASSVGKFGGTEAFF. The CDR3 bases are TGTGCCAGCAGCGTAGGCAAATTCGGGGGCACTGAAGCTTTCTTT. The chain recombines TRBV9 with TRBJ1-1; possible D gene TRBD1, 5 bases. CDR3 size: 15 residues. V gave up 0 bases and J gave up 4 bases, with 13 bases separating them. The germline V gene encodes CDR1 SGDLS and CDR2 YYNGEE.

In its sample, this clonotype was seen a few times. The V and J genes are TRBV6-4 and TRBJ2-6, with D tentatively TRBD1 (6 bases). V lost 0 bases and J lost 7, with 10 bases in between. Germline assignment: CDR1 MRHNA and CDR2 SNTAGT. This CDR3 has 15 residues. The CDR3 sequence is CASSDSTGSANVLTF. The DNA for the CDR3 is TGTGCCAGCAGTGACTCTACAGGGTCAGCCAACGTCCTGACTTTC.

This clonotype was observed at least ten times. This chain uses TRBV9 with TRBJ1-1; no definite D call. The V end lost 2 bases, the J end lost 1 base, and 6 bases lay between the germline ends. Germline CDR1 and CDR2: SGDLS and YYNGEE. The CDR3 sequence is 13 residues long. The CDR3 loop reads CASSVYGNTEAFF. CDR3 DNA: TGTGCCAGCAGCGTGTACGGGAACACTGAAGCTTTCTTT.

In nucleotides, the CDR3 is TGCGCCAGCAGCTTGAACACTAACTATGGCTACACCTTC. It translates to CASSLNTNYGYTF. The chain uses TRBV5-1 and TRBJ1-2; D remains unclear. The CDR3 extends over 13 amino acids. Germline V gives CDR1 SGHRS, CDR2 YFSETQ. V was pared by 1 base and J by 0 bases, with 4 bases between.